One and the same sample provided the 18 T cell receptor beta chains below, sequenced in a study of blood T cells in healthy people across ages. A sample-barcoded 5' primer and a J-beta primer mix were used in a second PCR of about 6 to 12 cycles. Each CDR3 protein gets one entry after TCRdb re-called the 5' RACE reads with MiXCR. Among nearly 1 million distinct CDR3 sequences, about 51% were seen once, and the ten largest hold 20% to 25%. The sequenced sample consisted of blood. Every receptor here comes from a woman aged 55-69 years in good health.

This clonotype was observed a few times. The chain has TRBV27 and TRBJ1-5; unclear D gene. The CDR3 runs to 16 residues. V lost 5 bases and J lost 2, with 16 bases in between. In germline, CDR1 is MNHEY, CDR2 SMNVEV (reference sequence). The CDR3 region is CASSTWAAGGNQPQHF. In nucleotides, the CDR3 is TGTGCCAGCAGTACCTGGGCAGCTGGCGGCAATCAGCCCCAGCATTTT.

This clonotype was counted between two and nine times. The V gene is TRBV12-3 or TRBV12-4, the J gene TRBJ2-1; 14 bases line up with TRBD2. V was clipped by 3 bases and J by 9 bases; unmatched bases: 10. The CDR3 consists of 17 residues. CDR3 sequence (DNA): TGTGCCAGCAGTTTGGGACTAGCGGGAGTGAGTGGTGGTGAGCAGTTCTTC. Amino acids: CASSLGLAGVSGGEQFF.

The chain couples TRBV7-6 to TRBJ1-4, with unresolved D. Germline V gene lookup returns CDR1 SGHVS and CDR2 FNYEAQ. The ends were cut back, 0 bases at V and 8 bases at J, with 10 bases in the middle. The CDR3 is made up of 14 amino acids. The CDR3 sequence: CASSLARGNEKLFF. CDR3 in DNA: TGTGCCAGCAGCTTAGCGCGAGGGAACGAAAAACTGTTTTTT.

The CDR3 is CASSHAGTGFFSNRARAPLHF. In DNA, the CDR3 is TGCGCCAGCAGCCACGCCGGGACAGGATTTTTTTCGAACCGGGCCCGGGCACCCCTCCACTTT. The genes are TRBV4-3 and TRBJ1-6; 8 bases fit TRBD1. The V segment lost 3 bases and the J segment 11 bases; nucleotides outside the gene matches: 27. The germline V gene encodes CDR1 LGHNA and CDR2 YSLEER. CDR3 size: 21 residues.

The chain joins TRBV29-1 to TRBJ1-1; TRBD1 might be the D (5 bases). V lost 6 bases and J 7 bases, leaving 15 bases between the germline ends. The CDR3 extends over 12 amino acids. Looked up from germline, CDR1 is SQVTM and CDR2 is ANQGSEA. Written as DNA, the CDR3 is TGCAGCGTCGCCGACAGACGCAGTGAAGCTTTCTTT. Residues: CSVADRRSEAFF.

This chain joins TRBV7-9 and TRBJ1-2, with TRBD1 as a possible D gene (5 bases). The CDR3 has 15 amino acids. Trimming pared 1 base from V and 0 bases from J, leaving 9 bases between. Germline V lookup: CDR1 SEHNR, CDR2 FQNEAQ (reference sequence). The CDR3 nucleotides read TGTGCCAGCAGCTTAGTTGCAGGGTCTAACTATGGCTACACCTTC. Its translation: CASSLVAGSNYGYTF.

The chain joins TRBV18 to TRBJ2-1; 7 bases agree with TRBD2. Trimming took 8 bases from V and 8 from J; bases not matched to a gene: 15. CDR1 is KGHSH and CDR2 is LQKENI in the germline V gene. The CDR3 sequence is 15 residues long. The CDR3 bases are TGTGCCAGCCGGAGATACAAACTAGCGACGGATGAGCAGTTCTTC. Encoded protein: CASRRYKLATDEQFF.

This clonotype was seen a handful of times. This may be a read error, as it is one base from a much larger clone. J is TRBJ2-5 and V is TRBV7-2, with 11 nucleotides matching TRBD2. Unmatched junction bases numbered 4, after V lost 5 bases and J lost 11 bases. The CDR3 is 12 amino acids. CDR1 and CDR2 from the germline V gene are SGHTA and FQGNSA. In DNA, the CDR3 is TGTGCCAGCAGCCATAGCGGGAGGGAGCAGTACTTC. The encoded protein is CASSHSGREQYF.

CDR3 amino acids: CASSRVGDRNTEAFF. The CDR3 coding sequence is TGTGCCAGCTCCAGAGTCGGGGACAGGAATACTGAAGCTTTCTTT. The V call is TRBV18, the J call TRBJ1-1, with 8 bases fitting TRBD1. CDR1 and CDR2 from the germline V gene are KGHSH and LQKENI. V gave up 6 bases and J gave up 5 bases; unmatched junction bases: 11. The CDR3 extends over 15 amino acids.

The V and J genes are TRBV28 and TRBJ2-5, with 8 bases matching TRBD1. The closer fit of TRBJ2-7 to the DNA end suggests the J call may be wrong. Per germline, CDR1 MDHEN and CDR2 SYDVKM. The CDR3 is 13 residues long. The CDR3 bases are TGTGCCTGCCGGGACAGGCTGTCCTACGAGCAGTACTTC. Protein product: CACRDRLSYEQYF.

This clonotype has a handful of counts. The V and J genes are TRBV20-1 and TRBJ2-4, with a possible D match to TRBD1 (6 bases). The V gene's germline CDR1 is DFQATT and CDR2 SNEGSKA (reference sequence). Trimming stripped 4 bases from V and 10 bases from J, with 14 bases between. The CDR3 runs 12 residues. The DNA of the CDR3 is TGCAGTGCTAACAGGGTCCTGGGGATTCAGTACTTC. Translated, it gives CSANRVLGIQYF.

The gene calls are TRBV29-1 and TRBJ2-7; D possibly matches TRBD1 or TRBD2 (5 bases each). The germline V and J ends were trimmed by 7 bases and 1 base, with 17 bases remaining between them. Germline V gene sequence: CDR1 SQVTM, CDR2 ANQGSEA. The CDR3 contains 14 residues. The CDR3 is CSGLTRGSSYEQYF. The CDR3 region has the DNA TGCAGCGGGCTTACTAGGGGATCTTCCTACGAGCAGTACTTC.

For this clonotype: One end of the junction does not line up with germline, which may come from a read error. The gene calls are TRBV5-4 and TRBJ2-1; D is uncertain. Germline V gene lookup returns CDR1 SGHNT and CDR2 YYREEE (reference sequence). The length of the CDR3 is 17 residues. CDR3 protein: CASRHASGRNSYNEQSF. The DNA of the CDR3 is TGTGCCAGCAGACACGCGTCAGGCCGTAATTCCTACAATGAGCAGTCCTTC.

The chain combines TRBV30 with TRBJ2-5; 9 bases line up with TRBD1. The CDR3 consists of 15 residues. Germline V lookup: CDR1 GTSNPN, CDR2 SVGIG (reference sequence). J lost 2 bases, V lost 0 bases, and 4 bases had no gene match. The DNA for the CDR3 is TGTGCCTGGAGTGTGCAGGACAGGGGACAAGAGACCCAGTACTTC. It specifies CAWSVQDRGQETQYF.

The rearrangement links TRBV9 to TRBJ2-3; D is unclear. V was clipped by 0 bases and J by 5 bases, with 22 bases between them. CDR1 is SGDLS, CDR2 YYNGEE, per germline. The CDR3 has 18 residues. The CDR3 is CASSVGLGRPVVGDTQYF. The CDR3 region has the DNA TGTGCCAGCAGCGTAGGGTTAGGCAGGCCGGTGGTCGGAGATACGCAGTATTTT. Looking up the rest from reference TRBV9 and TRBJ2-3 gives the full variable domain: DSGVTQTPKHLITATGQRVTLRCSPRSGDLSVYWYQQSLDQGLQFLIQYYNGEERAKGNILERFSAQQFPDLHSELNLSSLELGDSALYFCASSVGLGRPVVGDTQYFGPGTRLTVL.

V is TRBV7-2 and J is TRBJ2-2, with D possibly TRBD1 on 5 matching bases. The CDR3 totals 17 residues. Germline values: CDR1 SGHTA, CDR2 FQGNSA. The ends were cut back, 3 bases at V and 3 bases at J, with 17 bases in the middle. CDR3 loop: CASSLIREGVDTGELFF. Written as DNA, the CDR3 is TGTGCCAGCAGCTTGATCCGCGAAGGGGTCGACACCGGGGAGCTGTTTTTT.

In nucleotides, the CDR3 is TGTGCCAGCAGTTACTCCCCGGGCGCCCCTTACAATGAGCAGTTCTTC. It encodes CASSYSPGAPYNEQFF. J is TRBJ2-1 and V is TRBV6-5; D unresolved. The CDR3 runs to 16 residues. Between the trimmed V and J ends, which lost 0 bases and 4 bases, there was a span of 13 bases. Looked up from germline, CDR1 is MNHEY and CDR2 is SVGAGI.

This clonotype has more than one count but fewer than ten. The V gene is TRBV7-9, the J gene TRBJ2-1, with D possibly matching TRBD2 (5 bases). The CDR3 extends over 13 amino acids. V was pared by 5 bases and J by 5 bases, with 10 bases between. In germline, CDR1 is SEHNR, CDR2 FQNEAQ (reference sequence). In DNA form, the CDR3 reads TGTGCCAGCAGCCCAACTAGGGACAATGAGCAGTTCTTC. Residues: CASSPTRDNEQFF. Drawing the rest from reference TRBV7-9 and TRBJ2-1, the complete variable domain is DTGVSQNPRHKITKRGQNVTFRCDPISEHNRLYWYRQTLGQGPEFLTYFQNEAQLEKSRLLSDRFSAERPKGSFSTLEIQRTEQGDSAMYLCASSPTRDNEQFFGPGTRLTVL.